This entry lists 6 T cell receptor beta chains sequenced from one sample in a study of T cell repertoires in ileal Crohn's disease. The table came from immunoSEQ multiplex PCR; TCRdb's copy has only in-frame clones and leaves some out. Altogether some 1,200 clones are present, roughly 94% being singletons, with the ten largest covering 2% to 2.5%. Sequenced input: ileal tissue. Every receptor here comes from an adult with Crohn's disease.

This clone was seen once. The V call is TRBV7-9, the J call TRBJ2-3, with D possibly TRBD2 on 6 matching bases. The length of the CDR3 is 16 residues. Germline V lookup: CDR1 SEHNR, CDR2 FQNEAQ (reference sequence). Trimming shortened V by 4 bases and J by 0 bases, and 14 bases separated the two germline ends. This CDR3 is CASSSPAGPSTDTQYF. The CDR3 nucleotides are TGTGCCAGCAGCTCACCGGCGGGACCTAGCACAGATACGCAGTATTTT. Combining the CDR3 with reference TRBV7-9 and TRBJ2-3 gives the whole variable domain DTGVSQNPRHKITKRGQNVTFRCDPISEHNRLYWYRQTLGQGPEFLTYFQNEAQLEKSRLLSDRFSAERPKGSFSTLEIQRTEQGDSAMYLCASSSPAGPSTDTQYFGPGTRLTVL.

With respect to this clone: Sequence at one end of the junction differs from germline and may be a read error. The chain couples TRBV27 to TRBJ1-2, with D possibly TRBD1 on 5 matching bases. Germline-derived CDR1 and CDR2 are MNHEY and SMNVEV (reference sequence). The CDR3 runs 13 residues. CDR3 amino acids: CTSSLSGGYGYTF. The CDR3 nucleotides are TGTACCAGCAGTTTGTCGGGGGGCTATGGCTACACCTTC.

CDR3 in amino acids: CGPRTGLNEQYF. CDR3 nucleotides: TGTGGCCCTCGGACAGGGCTCAACGAGCAGTACTTC. The chain is built from TRBV27 and TRBJ2-7; 8 nucleotides align to TRBD1. Germline V gene data show CDR1 as MNHEY and CDR2 as SMNVEV (reference sequence). This CDR3 comprises 12 residues.

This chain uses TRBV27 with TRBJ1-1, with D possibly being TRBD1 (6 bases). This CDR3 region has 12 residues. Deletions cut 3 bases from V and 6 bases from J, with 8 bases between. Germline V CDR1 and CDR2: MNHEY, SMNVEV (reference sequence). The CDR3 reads CASSFRGSEAFF. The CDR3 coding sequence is TGTGCCAGCAGTTTCAGGGGCTCTGAAGCTTTCTTT.

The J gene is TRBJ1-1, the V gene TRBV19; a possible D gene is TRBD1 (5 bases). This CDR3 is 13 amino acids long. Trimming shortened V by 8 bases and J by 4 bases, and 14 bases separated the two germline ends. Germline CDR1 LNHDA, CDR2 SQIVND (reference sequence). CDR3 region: CASEQGWGTEAFF. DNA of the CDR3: TGTGCCAGTGAGCAGGGCTGGGGCACTGAAGCTTTCTTT.

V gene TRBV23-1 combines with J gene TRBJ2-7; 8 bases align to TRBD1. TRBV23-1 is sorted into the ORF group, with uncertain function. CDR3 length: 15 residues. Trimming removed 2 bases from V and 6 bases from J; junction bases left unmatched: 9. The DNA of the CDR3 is TGCGCCAGCAGTCAAAACCAGACAGGGGCCACCGAGCAGTACGTC. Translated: CASSQNQTGATEQYV.